This T cell receptor (beta chain) appears in the sequencing data of a study of shared clonotypes between healthy human individuals. Study findings and constraints: Generation of non-shared clonotypes was less probable than generation of clonotypes shared by all four donors. As a rule, naive subsets had a larger estimated richness than memory subsets.

Generated by immunoSEQ multiplex PCR, the TCRdb table keeps only in-frame clones and is missing some. This table holds some 2,000,000 clones, almost 96% found once. A remark on this clone: Its antigen is not identified.

Per germline, CDR1 PRHDT and CDR2 FYEKMQ (reference sequence). Trimming removed 2 bases from V and 0 bases from J, with 17 bases in between. This CDR3 comprises 18 residues. The genes are TRBV13 and TRBJ1-5; D is ambiguous. The receptor comes from a man aged 18 to 29 in good health. The specimen was naive CD4+ T cells sorted from blood. Subset given: CD45RA+ positively selected. The CDR3 sequence is CASSLTGDRTASNQPQHF. The CDR3 nucleotides read TGTGCCAGCAGCTTAACGGGCGATCGGACGGCTAGCAATCAGCCCCAGCATTTT. Full variable domain (rest looked up from reference TRBV13 and TRBJ1-5): AAGVIQSPRHLIKEKRETATLKCYPIPRHDTVYWYQQGPGQDPQFLISFYEKMQSDKGSIPDRFSAQQFSDYHSELNMSSLELGDSALYFCASSLTGDRTASNQPQHFGDGTRLSIL.